A single sample gave rise to the 25 T cell receptor beta chains below, sequenced in a study of blood T cell repertoires in COVID-19. The table came from immunoSEQ multiplex PCR; TCRdb's copy has only in-frame clones and leaves some out. There are just over 350,000 clones in the sample; roughly nine tenths occur only once, and 2.5% to 3.5% lies in the top ten. Sequencing used PBMCs or T cells enriched from blood (not recorded which). The receptors come from a woman aged 30 to 39 who had recovered from COVID-19.

This CDR3 is CASRLGDQPQHF. CDR3 sequence (DNA): TGTGCCAGCAGATTGGGAGATCAGCCCCAGCATTTT. This chain joins TRBV2 and TRBJ1-5, with D uncertain. Trimming left V 6 bases short and J 5 bases short, with 8 bases between. Germline V gene sequence: CDR1 SNHLY, CDR2 FYNNEI. The CDR3 sequence is 12 residues long.

This clone was seen once. This rearrangement joins TRBV5-4 to TRBJ1-6; no clear D. CDR3 length: 17 residues. The V end was cut by 0 bases, the J end by 0 bases, with 10 bases between. Germline V gives CDR1 SGHNT, CDR2 YYREEE (reference sequence). Written as DNA, the CDR3 is TGTGCCAGCAGCTTGGCCCCGGGAGGCTCCTATAATTCACCCCTCCACTTT. Translated: CASSLAPGGSYNSPLHF.

J is TRBJ2-2 and V is TRBV4-2; D is perhaps TRBD1 (12 bases). The CDR3 sequence is 21 residues long. Trimming stripped 2 bases from V and 4 bases from J, with 29 bases between. Germline assignment: CDR1 LGHNA and CDR2 YNFKEQ. This CDR3 is CASSQMGTGGRLAGLTGELFF. CDR3 sequence (DNA): TGTGCCAGCAGCCAAATGGGGACAGGGGGCAGACTAGCGGGGCTCACCGGGGAGCTGTTTTTT.

The chain has TRBV28 and TRBJ1-5; possibly TRBD1 for D (5 bases). The CDR3 consists of 14 residues. Germline lookup yields CDR1 MDHEN and CDR2 SYDVKM. V shed 7 bases and J shed 3 bases, with 13 bases lying between them. CDR3 protein: CASTYDSYNQPQHF. In nucleotides, the CDR3 is TGTGCCAGCACATACGACAGTTACAATCAGCCCCAGCATTTT.

The DNA of the CDR3 is TGTGCCAGCAGCGTTGGACAGGGGGCGCGCAATGAGCAGTTCTTC. As protein: CASSVGQGARNEQFF. This chain links TRBV9 with TRBJ2-1; 11 bases are shared with TRBD1. The CDR3 extends over 15 amino acids. CDR1 is SGDLS, CDR2 YYNGEE, per germline. Trimming removed 2 bases from V and 6 bases from J; junction bases left unmatched: 4.

The sample holds one count of this clone. V gene TRBV19 combines with J gene TRBJ2-3, with a weak D call TRBD1 (7 bases). V lost 5 bases and J lost 1, with 13 bases in between. CDR1 and CDR2 from the germline V gene are LNHDA and SQIVND (reference sequence). This CDR3 has 15 amino acids. CDR3 in amino acids: CASSGRTGGTDTQYF. The CDR3 DNA follows: TGTGCCAGTAGTGGGAGGACAGGAGGCACAGATACGCAGTATTTT.

CDR3 nucleotide sequence: TGTGCCATCAGTGGGCCCGGACAGGGGCCAACCTACGAGCAGTACTTC. Protein sequence: CAISGPGQGPTYEQYF. The chain employs TRBV10-3 and TRBJ2-7; 9 nucleotides match TRBD1. Germline V gives CDR1 ENHRY, CDR2 SYGVKD. The junction had 9 bases not matched to a gene; V was cut back by 4 bases and J by 2 bases. This CDR3 spans 16 amino acids.

This chain joins TRBV4-2 and TRBJ1-6, with D perhaps matching TRBD1 (6 bases). With 0 bases removed from V and 10 bases from J, the gap between germline ends came to 13 bases. Germline CDR1 LGHNA, CDR2 YNFKEQ. There are 15 residues in the CDR3. CDR3 in amino acids: CASSQEGQGKSPLHF. CDR3 bases: TGTGCCAGCAGCCAAGAAGGGCAGGGGAAATCACCCCTCCACTTT.

The CDR3 protein is CASSPKPAGQGNYGYTF. CDR3 nucleotide sequence: TGTGCCAGCAGCCCCAAGCCCGCGGGACAGGGGAACTATGGCTACACCTTC. V is TRBV4-2 and J is TRBJ1-2; 10 bases line up with TRBD1. The V and J ends lost 4 bases and 2 bases, in that order; junction bases with no gene match: 10. Germline loops: CDR1 LGHNA, CDR2 YNFKEQ. There are 17 residues in the CDR3.

Turning to this clone: A read error may produce the germline difference seen at one junction end. V and J are TRBV3-1 (or the pseudogene TRBV3-2) and TRBJ2-7; D possibly corresponds to TRBD1 (6 bases). Germline V gene sequence: CDR1 LGHDT, CDR2 YNNKEL (reference sequence). The CDR3 totals 13 residues. CDR3 nucleotides: TGTGCCAGCAGTCGGACAGTGGGTTGGCTCAGGTTCTTC. Amino acids: CASSRTVGWLRFF.

V is TRBV7-2 and J is TRBJ2-1; TRBD2 might be the D (6 bases). Germline V CDR1 and CDR2: SGHTA, FQGNSA. Trimming removed 5 bases at V and 8 bases at J, with 22 bases between. The CDR3 has 16 amino acids. CDR3 in DNA: TGTGCCAGCAGCCCAAGCGGCCCCGGGACTTCCCATGAGCAGTTCTTC. It codes for CASSPSGPGTSHEQFF. Based on the CDR3 plus reference TRBV7-2 and TRBJ2-1, the full variable domain is GAGVSQSPSNKVTEKGKDVELRCDPISGHTALYWYRQSLGQGLEFLIYFQGNSAPDKSGLPSDRFSAERTGGSVSTLTIQRTQQEDSAVYLCASSPSGPGTSHEQFFGPGTRLTVL.

The CDR3 region is CASSLAPEREINYEQYF. The CDR3 bases are TGTGCCAGCAGCTTAGCGCCAGAGCGGGAGATAAACTACGAGCAGTACTTC. The chain carries TRBV7-2 and TRBJ2-7; 8 nucleotides match TRBD2. This CDR3 contains 17 residues. The V segment lost 0 bases and the J segment 3 bases; nucleotides outside the gene matches: 10. CDR1 SGHTA and CDR2 FQGNSA come from the germline V gene.

The chain carries TRBV9 and TRBJ2-1; TRBD2 is a possible D gene (6 bases). The CDR3 runs to 14 residues. Germline loops: CDR1 SGDLS, CDR2 YYNGEE. Trimming took 2 bases from V and 9 from J, leaving 15 bases between them. The CDR3 region is CASSVVTGGSEQFF. The CDR3 nucleotides read TGTGCCAGCAGCGTGGTTACTGGGGGGAGTGAGCAGTTCTTC.

The V call is TRBV28, the J call TRBJ2-1; 13 bases fit TRBD2. The trim removed 2 bases at V and 7 bases at J, leaving 5 bases unmatched. There are 16 residues in the CDR3. CDR1 and CDR2 (germline): MDHEN, SYDVKM. CDR3 coding DNA: TGTGCCAGCAGTTTAGGCGGACTAGCGGGAGTGAATGAGCAGTTCTTC. Residues: CASSLGGLAGVNEQFF. Supplemented by reference TRBV28 and TRBJ2-1, the full variable domain reads DVKVTQSSRYLVKRTGEKVFLECVQDMDHENMFWYRQDPGLGLRLIYFSYDVKMKEKGDIPEGYSVSREKKERFSLILESASTNQTSMYLCASSLGGLAGVNEQFFGPGTRLTVL.

This chain links TRBV6-6 with TRBJ1-6; TRBD1 agrees at 8 bases. The CDR3 has 17 residues. The trim removed 5 bases at V and 6 bases at J, leaving 12 bases unmatched. CDR1 and CDR2 from the germline V gene are MNHNY and SVGAGI (reference sequence). The CDR3 DNA reads as TGTGCCAGCAGTCGACAGGCCAGGGGGCACGGTAATTCACCCCTCCACTTT. It translates to CASSRQARGHGNSPLHF.

The chain links TRBV27 to TRBJ2-7; 14 positions match TRBD2. Germline CDR1 is MNHEY and CDR2 is SMNVEV (reference sequence). Trimming cost V 8 bases and J 4 bases; bases outside gene matches: 4. CDR3 length equals 14 residues. The CDR3 DNA reads TGTGCCAGCGGGACTAGCGGGGGCCCATACGAGCAGTACTTC. It is translated as CASGTSGGPYEQYF.

This clone was observed a few times. The V and J genes are TRBV18 and TRBJ1-4; D is undetermined. Trimming removed 3 bases at V and 4 bases at J, with 9 bases between. Germline V gene sequence: CDR1 KGHSH, CDR2 LQKENI. The CDR3 is 14 residues long. CDR3 sequence (DNA): TGTGCCAGCTCACCCAAGTACGGTAATGAAAAACTGTTTTTT. It is translated as CASSPKYGNEKLFF.

This chain connects TRBV4-1 to TRBJ1-4; a possible D gene is TRBD1 (6 bases). Trimming took off 4 bases at V and 0 bases at J, with 12 bases between the two ends. This CDR3 is built from 16 residues. Germline lookup yields CDR1 MGHRA and CDR2 YSYEKL. The CDR3: CASSPGQLATNEKLFF. The CDR3 coding sequence is TGCGCCAGCAGCCCTGGACAGCTCGCAACTAATGAAAAACTGTTTTTT.

The rearrangement uses TRBV7-8 and TRBJ1-1; TRBD1 might be the D (5 bases). The CDR3 is made up of 14 amino acids. From germline, CDR1 is SGHVS and CDR2 FQNEAQ. The germline V and J ends were trimmed by 0 bases and 6 bases, with 11 bases remaining between them. The CDR3 DNA follows: TGTGCCAGCAGCTTAGCAGTGCGGGACGCTGAAGCTTTCTTT. Translating it yields CASSLAVRDAEAFF.

The chain links TRBV7-2 to TRBJ2-2; D is perhaps TRBD1 (5 bases). The CDR3 has 15 amino acids. Germline V gene sequence: CDR1 SGHTA, CDR2 FQGNSA. V lost 8 bases and J 0 bases, leaving 13 bases between the germline ends. In DNA, the CDR3 is TGTGCCAGCTCACAACAGGTCGCGAACACCGGGGAGCTGTTTTTT. As protein: CASSQQVANTGELFF.

The J gene is TRBJ2-1, the V gene TRBV25-1, with 12 bases aligning to TRBD1. Germline CDR1 reads MGHDK; CDR2 reads SYGVNS. J was trimmed by 12 bases and V by 5 bases; bases with no gene match: 11. The CDR3 has 15 residues. The CDR3 DNA follows: TGTGCCAGCAGTATCGGGACAGGGGGCAGCAGTCGGCAGTTCTTC. It is translated as CASSIGTGGSSRQFF. The full variable domain, its missing parts supplied by reference TRBV25-1 and TRBJ2-1, is EADIYQTPRYLVIGTGKKITLECSQTMGHDKMYWYQQDPGMELHLIHYSYGVNSTEKGDLSSESTVSRIRTEHFPLTLESARPSHTSQYLCASSIGTGGSSRQFFGPGTRLTVL.

The chain has TRBV29-1 and TRBJ2-3; 10 positions match TRBD2. V shed 6 bases, J shed 1 base, and the junction held 4 bases outside the gene matches. Germline assignment: CDR1 SQVTM and CDR2 ANQGSEA. CDR3 length: 14 amino acids. The CDR3 DNA sequence: TGCAGCGTCACAGCGGGAGGGGGCACAGATACGCAGTATTTT. Amino acids: CSVTAGGGTDTQYF.

This clone was counted many times. V and J are TRBV5-1 and TRBJ2-3, with 11 bases aligning to TRBD2. The CDR3 consists of 17 residues. CDR1 and CDR2 from the germline V gene are SGHRS and YFSETQ. V shed 2 bases, J shed 2 bases, and the junction held 7 bases outside the gene matches. CDR3 nucleotides: TGCGCCAGCAGCTTTCCCCTAGCGGGGGGCCTCACAGATACGCAGTATTTT. This encodes CASSFPLAGGLTDTQYF.

The chain carries TRBV7-9 and TRBJ2-7; TRBD1 matches 11 bases. CDR3 size: 15 residues. Germline assignment: CDR1 SEHNR and CDR2 FQNEAQ (reference sequence). V dropped 5 bases and J dropped 2; count of bases not matched to a gene: 5. The CDR3, as DNA: TGTGCCAGCAGCCCAGGGGGACAGGGGGCCTACGAGCAGTACTTC. It yields the protein CASSPGGQGAYEQYF.

The J gene is TRBJ2-2, the V gene TRBV6-6; 11 nucleotides line up with TRBD2. The CDR3 has 16 amino acids. The germline gives CDR1 MNHNY, CDR2 SVGAGI (reference sequence). Germline trimming cut 8 bases from V and 5 bases from J; bases unmatched to any gene: 10. The CDR3 region has the DNA TGTGCCAGCTCGACTAGCGGGGAAACGGGTACCGGGGAGCTGTTTTTT. The encoded protein is CASSTSGETGTGELFF.